This paragraph covers one T cell receptor beta chain sequence. Its cognate antigen is unknown. V lost 0 bases to trimming and J lost 2 bases, with 10 bases between them. This CDR3 is 15 amino acids long. The germline gives CDR1 MNHEY, CDR2 SMNVEV (reference sequence). This sample was taken from a study of cytomegalovirus exposure and HLA in healthy donors. Primers for the PCR totalled 60 Vbeta and 13 Jbeta. Sequencing used immunoSEQ multiplex PCR; TCRdb keeps in-frame clones, though not all of them. The sample consists of 150,000 or so clones, about three quarters of them appearing once. Study-wide findings and caveats: Several of the most significant clusters appeared, in a later analysis, to be linked to common viral pathogens. In a later analysis, at a false discovery rate of 0.05, fewer than 20,000 TCR beta sequences were associated with HLA alleles.

The sample taken for sequencing was PBMCs. The rearrangement joins TRBV27 to TRBJ1-1; a possible D gene is TRBD1 (5 bases). This clonotype originated in a man between 18 and 29 years old in good health and CMV-seropositive. In DNA, the CDR3 is TGTGCCAGCAGTTTATCGACAGTCCTAAACACTGAAGCTTTCTTT. It specifies CASSLSTVLNTEAFF.